The clone carrying this T cell receptor (beta chain) was observed a single time. Its antigen is currently unknown. The V and J ends lost 0 bases and 3 bases respectively, with 9 bases between them. This CDR3 is 14 amino acids long. Germline values: CDR1 SGDLS, CDR2 YYNGEE. The repertoire was sequenced with immunoSEQ multiplex PCR; TCRdb's copy has only in-frame clones and lacks some. The repertoire holds about 35,000 clones, 65% to 85% seen once, with around 1.1% in the top ten. This record belongs to a study of T cells in narcolepsy. At the level of the study: Patients with NT1 or NT2 and healthy control donors were enrolled. Points from the study as a whole: HCRT-specific and TRIB2-specific autoreactive clonotypes appeared among same-patient CSF and blood CD4+ clonotypes.

The sequencing input was memory (CD45RA-) CD4+ T cells from blood. The clonotype comes from a human donor in good health. The chain uses TRBV9 and TRBJ1-2; tentatively, D is TRBD1 (6 bases). CDR3 in DNA: TGTGCCAGCAGCGTAGCTACAGGGTACTATGGCTACACCTTC. As protein: CASSVATGYYGYTF.